This T cell receptor beta chain was sequenced for a study of blood T cell repertoires in COVID-19. Study-wide background: Samples representing acute and convalescent COVID-19 were sourced from the United States, Italy and Spain. PBMCs, B-cell-depleted T cells, or T cells were the source of the cDNA or gDNA that made up the material.

In the source study's methods: It was from reference gene primer amplification that nucleated cell counts were estimated. The assay was immunoSEQ multiplex PCR, and TCRdb's table has in-frame clones only and misses some. V, J and clone size reflect that table, while D and trimming were determined from the DNA. The sample yields about 200,000 clones, roughly 81% seen once. The V gene's germline CDR1 is SQVTM and CDR2 ANQGSEA. The CDR3 has 12 residues. Deletions cut 7 bases from V and 5 bases from J, with 14 bases between. The sequenced material came from peripheral blood. The chain employs TRBV29-1 and TRBJ1-2; D remains ambiguous. This TCR was sampled from a woman older than 75 with acute or convalescent COVID-19. The CDR3 loop reads CSASRTGYGYTF. The DNA of the CDR3 is TGCAGCGCATCCCGCACGGGGTATGGCTACACCTTC. Combining the CDR3 with reference TRBV29-1 and TRBJ1-2 gives the whole variable domain SAVISQKPSRDICQRGTSLTIQCQVDSQVTMMFWYRQQPGQSLTLIATANQGSEATYESGFVIDKFPISRPNLTFSTLTVSNMSPEDSSIYLCSASRTGYGYTFGSGTRLTVV.